This TCR beta chain was observed in a study of T cell clones after liver transplantation. Study as a whole: Tolerance: complete withdrawal held at least one year, liver enzymes staying within twice normal. Draws occurred before transplant, before withdrawal, and after complete or failed withdrawal. Whole-study findings and limits: Post-transplant time points were not standardized, so conclusions are preliminary.

Comment on this clone: What it binds is unknown.

TCRdb's copy holds only in-frame clones and misses some; the assay was immunoSEQ multiplex PCR. The sample carries 75,000 to 100,000 clones, roughly 82% recorded once. Sorting of unstimulated PBMCs yielded separate CD3+CD4+ and CD3+CD8+ fractions. Trimming at V came to 0 bases and at J to 3 bases, leaving 5 bases not matched to a gene. Per the germline V gene, CDR1 is KGHSH and CDR2 is LQKENI. The CDR3 contains 15 residues. This specimen consisted of CD4+ T cells from blood, obtained almost 47 months after liver transplant. The clonotype originates from a human patient who received a liver transplant. Some T cells may possibly be graft donor cells. The rearrangement links TRBV18 to TRBJ2-7; 7 nucleotides line up with TRBD2. The CDR3 bases are TGTGCCAGCTCACCACCCGGGACTACCAACTACGAGCAGTACTTC. This encodes CASSPPGTTNYEQYF.